Shown below are 8 T cell receptor beta chains from a single sample sequenced in a study of blood T cells in healthy people across ages. A second roughly 7 to 12 cycle PCR used barcoded and J-beta primers. A single record per CDR3 protein comes from TCRdb applying MiXCR to the 5' RACE reads. The repertoire holds hundreds of thousands of distinct CDR3 sequences, with approximately 60% as singletons. Sample: blood. Every receptor here comes from a man aged 35-49 years in good health.

This clonotype has only a few counts. J is TRBJ1-2 and V is TRBV27, with D maybe TRBD1 (5 bases). Trimming cost V 6 bases and J 4 bases, with 15 bases left between them. CDR3 length: 14 residues. In germline, CDR1 is MNHEY, CDR2 SMNVEV (reference sequence). CDR3 sequence (DNA): TGTGCCAGCAGCCTCCAGGGCGGGTTCTATGGCTACACCTTC. Protein: CASSLQGGFYGYTF.

The chain has TRBV29-1 and TRBJ1-1, with D possibly TRBD1 on 5 matching bases. The CDR3 consists of 13 residues. V shed 4 bases and J shed 6 bases, with 15 bases lying between them. CDR1 and CDR2 (germline): SQVTM, ANQGSEA. CDR3 bases: TGCAGCGTTGGAACGGGGGATGGAGCTGAAGCTTTCTTT. Amino acid sequence: CSVGTGDGAEAFF.

The chain combines TRBV6-5 with TRBJ2-1; 11 bases are a match to TRBD2. The J segment lost 7 bases and the V segment lost 1 base, leaving 12 bases of the junction unmatched. The CDR3 is 18 residues long. Germline V CDR1 and CDR2: MNHEY, SVGAGI. CDR3 protein: CASSYWNSGGARTNEQFF. In DNA form, the CDR3 reads TGTGCCAGCAGTTACTGGAATAGCGGGGGGGCCCGAACTAATGAGCAGTTCTTC.

The chain carries TRBV20-1 and TRBJ2-3, with TRBD1 matching over 9 bases. CDR1 and CDR2 from the germline V gene are DFQATT and SNEGSKA (reference sequence). V gave up 6 bases and J gave up 4 bases; unmatched junction bases: 11. The CDR3 loop spans 15 amino acids. The DNA for the CDR3 is TGCAGTGCCCCCTCCTACAGGGGGCGATCAGATACGCAGTATTTT. Amino acids: CSAPSYRGRSDTQYF.

The sample holds a few counts of this clonotype. The chain links TRBV12-3 or TRBV12-4 to TRBJ2-4; weak D call: TRBD1 (6 bases). The length of the CDR3 is 16 residues. Trimming took off 3 bases at V and 0 bases at J, with 12 bases between the two ends. The CDR3 DNA reads TGTGCCAGCAGTTTCGGGCAGGGGATAGCCAAAAACATTCAGTACTTC. It specifies CASSFGQGIAKNIQYF.

The chain is built from TRBV20-1 and TRBJ2-1; the match to TRBD2 covers 9 bases. With 3 bases clipped from V and 8 bases from J, the junction kept 8 bases outside the gene matches. Germline V gene data show CDR1 as DFQATT and CDR2 as SNEGSKA (reference sequence). This CDR3 has 14 residues. CDR3 amino acids: CSASPAGGRDEQFF. DNA of the CDR3: TGCAGTGCTAGCCCAGCGGGGGGACGGGATGAGCAGTTCTTC.

A few counts support this clonotype. DNA of the CDR3: TGTGCCAGCAGTCCATCGACAGGGGCTGGGGGCTACACCTTC. It translates to CASSPSTGAGGYTF. The J gene is TRBJ1-2, the V gene TRBV12-3 or TRBV12-4, with 8 bases that match TRBD1. The CDR3 consists of 14 residues. V lost 5 bases to trimming and J lost 8 bases; unmatched junction nucleotides: 10.

This clonotype turned up a few times. The V and J genes are TRBV28 and TRBJ2-5, with TRBD1 as a possible D gene (7 bases). Germline CDR1 reads MDHEN; CDR2 reads SYDVKM. V lost 6 bases, J lost 4 bases, and 18 bases lay in between. The CDR3 totals 15 residues. CDR3 residues: CASSSTGTAGETQYF. The CDR3 DNA is TGTGCCAGCAGCAGTACCGGGACAGCGGGAGAGACCCAGTACTTC.